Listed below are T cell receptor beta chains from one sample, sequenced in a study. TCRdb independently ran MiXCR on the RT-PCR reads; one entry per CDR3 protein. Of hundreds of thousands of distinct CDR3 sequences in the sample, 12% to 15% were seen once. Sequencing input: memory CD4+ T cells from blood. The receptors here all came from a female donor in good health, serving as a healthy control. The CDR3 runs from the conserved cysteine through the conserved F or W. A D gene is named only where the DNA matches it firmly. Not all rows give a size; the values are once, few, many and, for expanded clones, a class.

CDR3: CASSLGLGTGANVLTF; DNA: TGTGCCAGCAGCTTGGGGCTGGGCACTGGGGCCAACGTCCTGACTTTC; D: -; V: TRBV5-4; J: TRBJ2-6; size: -
CDR3: CASSFGSAVSYNEQFF; DNA: TGTGCCAGCAGTTTTGGTTCAGCGGTCTCCTACAATGAGCAGTTCTTC; D: -; V: TRBV12-3/TRBV12-4; J: TRBJ2-1; size: -
CDR3: CSARDGDRDEKLFF; DNA: TGCAGTGCTAGAGATGGGGACAGGGATGAAAAACTGTTTTTT; D: TRBD1; V: TRBV20-1; J: TRBJ1-4; size: -
CDR3: CASSSEAGGDYGYTF; DNA: TGTGCCAGCAGTTCTGAAGCAGGAGGGGACTATGGCTACACCTTC; D: -; V: TRBV6-5; J: TRBJ1-2; size: many
CDR3: CASSYSGAGNTIYF; DNA: TGTGCCAGCAGCTACTCCGGGGCGGGAAACACCATATATTTT; D: -; V: TRBV7-2; J: TRBJ1-3; size: few
CDR3: CASSLAGSGRASQYF; DNA: TGCGCCAGCAGCTTGGCTGGGAGCGGGAGGGCCTCGCAGTATTTT; D: TRBD2; V: TRBV5-1; J: TRBJ2-3; size: few
CDR3: CASSGGWTGSETQYF; DNA: TGTGCCAGCAGTGGGGGATGGACAGGGTCGGAGACCCAGTACTTC; D: TRBD1; V: TRBV2; J: TRBJ2-5; size: -
CDR3: CASSLAPTGGQETQYF; DNA: TGTGCCAGCAGCTTAGCCCCGACAGGGGGTCAAGAGACCCAGTACTTC; D: TRBD1; V: TRBV5-1; J: TRBJ2-5; size: many
CDR3: CSATGAGGTDTQYF; DNA: TGCAGTGCTACCGGAGCGGGGGGGACAGATACGCAGTATTTT; D: TRBD2; V: TRBV20-1; J: TRBJ2-3; size: few
CDR3: CASSLAGDSETQYF; DNA: TGCGCCAGCAGCTTGGCCGGGGACTCCGAGACCCAGTACTTC; D: -; V: TRBV5-1; J: TRBJ2-5; size: -
CDR3: CASSSGHINYGYTF; DNA: TGCGCCAGCAGCTCGGGACACATTAACTATGGCTACACCTTC; D: -; V: TRBV5-1; J: TRBJ1-2; size: -
CDR3: CASSLGTGYQPQHF; DNA: TGTGCCAGCAGTTTAGGGACAGGGTATCAGCCCCAGCATTTT; D: TRBD1; V: TRBV12-3/TRBV12-4; J: TRBJ1-5; size: many
CDR3: CACKGDGYTF; DNA: TGTGCCTGCAAGGGTGATGGCTACACCTTC; D: -; V: TRBV30; J: TRBJ1-2; size: -
CDR3: CASSSGANNSPLHF; DNA: TGTGCCAGCAGTTCAGGGGCAAATAATTCACCCCTCCACTTT; D: -; V: TRBV12-3/TRBV12-4; J: TRBJ1-6; size: -
CDR3: CASSDQDWGAFF; DNA: TGTGCCAGCAGTGATCAGGATTGGGGAGCTTTCTTT; D: -; V: TRBV6-1; J: TRBJ1-1; size: few
CDR3: CSAQAIGQDNYGYTF; DNA: TGCAGCGCACAAGCCATTGGACAGGATAACTATGGCTACACCTTC; D: TRBD1; V: TRBV29-1; J: TRBJ1-2; size: many
CDR3: CATLSWTGDNEQFF; DNA: TGTGCCACCCTAAGCTGGACAGGGGATAATGAGCAGTTCTTC; D: TRBD1; V: TRBV27; J: TRBJ2-1; size: few
CDR3: CSAPRQGSYNEQFF; DNA: TGCAGTGCTCCCCGACAGGGAAGCTACAATGAGCAGTTCTTC; D: TRBD1; V: TRBV20-1; J: TRBJ2-1; size: -
CDR3: CASSADSAYNEQFF; DNA: TGTGCCAGCAGCGCCGACTCCGCCTACAATGAGCAGTTCTTC; D: -; V: TRBV5-5; J: TRBJ2-1; size: many
CDR3: CASSFSKGDTQYF; DNA: TGTGCCAGCAGCTTCAGTAAGGGAGATACGCAGTATTTT; D: -; V: TRBV7-2; J: TRBJ2-3; size: -
CDR3: CSVGKDRENQPQHF; DNA: TGCAGCGTGGGGAAGGACAGGGAGAATCAGCCCCAGCATTTT; D: TRBD1; V: TRBV29-1; J: TRBJ1-5; size: many
CDR3: CASSPTTATNQPQHF; DNA: TGTGCCAGCAGCCCAACAACGGCTACAAATCAGCCCCAGCATTTT; D: -; V: TRBV16; J: TRBJ1-5; size: -
CDR3: CASSYRRSNQPQHF; DNA: TGTGCCAGCAGTTACAGGAGAAGCAATCAGCCCCAGCATTTT; D: -; V: TRBV6-5; J: TRBJ1-5; size: -
CDR3: CASKSGAENYGYTF; DNA: TGCGCCAGCAAGTCTGGGGCTGAAAACTATGGCTACACCTTC; D: -; V: TRBV5-1; J: TRBJ1-2; size: many
CDR3: CASSPDLGTQYF; DNA: TGTGCCAGCTCACCAGATCTGGGTACGCAGTATTTT; D: -; V: TRBV18; J: TRBJ2-3; size: -
CDR3: CAWTGGASVGQETQYF; DNA: TGTGCCTGGACCGGGGGGGCATCCGTAGGCCAAGAGACCCAGTACTTC; D: TRBD2; V: TRBV30; J: TRBJ2-5; size: few
CDR3: CASSFGGLGYEQYF; DNA: TGTGCCAGCAGTTTCGGGGGGCTTGGCTACGAGCAGTACTTC; D: -; V: TRBV12-3/TRBV12-4; J: TRBJ2-7; size: many
CDR3: CATSDLIGGDTQYF; DNA: TGTGCCACCAGTGATTTGATAGGGGGCGATACGCAGTATTTT; D: TRBD1; V: TRBV24-1; J: TRBJ2-3; size: few
CDR3: CASSFDYGTGFYGYTF; DNA: TGTGCCAGCAGCTTTGATTACGGGACAGGATTTTATGGCTACACCTTC; D: TRBD1; V: TRBV5-5; J: TRBJ1-2; size: -
CDR3: CSARDRDRISTGELFF; DNA: TGCAGTGCTAGAGACAGGGACAGGATTTCCACCGGGGAGCTGTTTTTT; D: TRBD1; V: TRBV20-1; J: TRBJ2-2; size: -
CDR3: CSASSGATGELFF; DNA: TGCAGTGCTAGTAGCGGAGCCACCGGGGAGCTGTTTTTT; D: -; V: TRBV20-1; J: TRBJ2-2; size: few
CDR3: CASSLRNSDYEQYF; DNA: TGTGCCAGCAGCTTGAGGAACAGCGACTACGAGCAGTACTTC; D: -; V: TRBV7-9; J: TRBJ2-7; size: many
CDR3: CAISEGAALGNTIYF; DNA: TGTGCCATCAGTGAGGGGGCGGCACTTGGAAACACCATATATTTT; D: -; V: TRBV10-3; J: TRBJ1-3; size: -
CDR3: CASSRGREYEQYF; DNA: TGCGCCAGCAGCCGGGGCAGGGAGTACGAGCAGTACTTC; D: -; V: TRBV5-1; J: TRBJ2-7; size: -
CDR3: CASSQRGLLAFF; DNA: TGTGCCAGCAGCCAACGGGGGCTTCTGGCTTTCTTT; D: -; V: TRBV3-1; J: TRBJ1-1; size: few
CDR3: CASSPDPGGAYGYTF; DNA: TGTGCCAGCAGCCCGGATCCAGGGGGAGCCTATGGCTACACCTTC; D: TRBD1; V: TRBV5-4; J: TRBJ1-2; size: few
CDR3: CASSFGPYGYTF; DNA: TGCGCCAGCAGCTTCGGGCCCTATGGCTACACCTTC; D: -; V: TRBV5-1; J: TRBJ1-2; size: -